A single T cell receptor (beta chain) is shown here with its context. The method was immunoSEQ multiplex PCR; TCRdb's version includes in-frame clones alone and lacks a portion of them. The repertoire holds approximately 200,000 clones, with 82% as singletons. The data were obtained in a study of blood T cell repertoires in COVID-19. CDR1 and CDR2 from the germline V gene are LNHDA and SQIVND (reference sequence). The length of the CDR3 is 15 residues. Trimming at V came to 4 bases and at J to 5 bases, leaving 7 bases not matched to a gene. The specimen sequenced was PBMCs or T cells enriched from blood (not recorded which). The rearrangement joins TRBV19 to TRBJ2-2, with 7 bases lining up with TRBD1. The clonotype comes from a man aged 35 to 55 who had recovered from COVID-19. The CDR3 protein is CASSTLTGMTGELFF. CDR3 coding DNA: TGTGCCAGTAGTACTCTGACAGGGATGACCGGGGAGCTGTTTTTT.